One and the same sample provided the 15 T cell receptor beta chains below, sequenced in a study of cytomegalovirus exposure and HLA in healthy donors. A multiplex PCR was run with 60 Vbeta primers and 13 Jbeta primers. Clones were read by immunoSEQ multiplex PCR, and TCRdb kept only the in-frame ones, dropping some. The sample lists about 160,000 clones; 60% to 85% were seen once. The sample comprised PBMCs. These receptors originate from a woman between 45 and 60 years old in good health and CMV-seropositive.

The genes are TRBV5-1 and TRBJ2-1, with D possibly matching TRBD2 (5 bases). This CDR3 region has 17 residues. V was cut by 4 bases and J by 0 bases, with 17 bases left in between. Germline V lookup: CDR1 SGHRS, CDR2 YFSETQ. Here the CDR3 DNA reads TGCGCCAGCAGCCCCGGACCTCCGGGGAGCTCCTACAATGAGCAGTTCTTC. Amino acid sequence: CASSPGPPGSSYNEQFF.

This clone occurred a few times. CDR3 protein: CAWSPGQTGNTIYF. The CDR3, as DNA: TGTGCCTGGAGTCCCGGACAAACGGGCAACACCATATATTTT. The gene calls are TRBV30 and TRBJ1-3; TRBD1 is a possible D gene (5 bases). Trimming pared 2 bases from V and 7 bases from J, leaving 15 bases between. The CDR3 is made up of 14 amino acids. Germline-derived CDR1 and CDR2 are GTSNPN and SVGIG (reference sequence).

Only one count was recorded for this clone. The chain uses TRBV19 and TRBJ2-7, with 7 bases aligning to TRBD2. Trimming took 3 bases from V and 7 from J; bases not matched to a gene: 12. This CDR3 contains 15 residues. The germline CDR1 and CDR2 sequences are LNHDA and SQIVND (reference sequence). In DNA form, the CDR3 reads TGTGCCAGTAGTATTACCGGGGGGAGATTGGGTGAGCAGTACTTC. Translated, it gives CASSITGGRLGEQYF.

This clone was seen repeatedly, ten times or more. The chain has TRBV5-6 and TRBJ2-7, with D possibly TRBD1 on 6 matching bases. CDR3 length: 16 residues. With 0 bases removed from V and 6 bases from J, the gap between germline ends came to 19 bases. CDR1 is SGHDT, CDR2 YYEEEE, per germline. The CDR3 nucleotides are TGTGCCAGCAGCTTGGCCTGGGACATTAGAGGCAGCGAGCAGTACTTC. Its translation: CASSLAWDIRGSEQYF.

The rearrangement links TRBV7-9 to TRBJ2-5; D call uncertain. Near its end, the DNA agrees better with TRBJ2-7, so the J call may be wrong. The CDR3 totals 13 residues. CDR1 and CDR2 (germline): SEHNR, FQNEAQ (reference sequence). The CDR3 reads CASSLDSYYEQYF. DNA for the CDR3: TGTGCCAGCAGCTTAGATAGTTACTACGAGCAGTACTTC.

The chain joins TRBV2 to TRBJ2-3; 9 bases align to TRBD2. CDR1 and CDR2 (germline): SNHLY, FYNNEI. The CDR3 runs to 15 residues. Trimming at V came to 4 bases and at J to 4 bases, leaving 6 bases not matched to a gene. The chain's CDR3 is CASSVAGGPSDTQYF. For the CDR3, the DNA is TGTGCCAGCAGTGTGGCGGGGGGGCCTTCAGATACGCAGTATTTT.

The genes are TRBV15 and TRBJ1-1, with TRBD1 as a possible D gene (6 bases). Per the germline V gene, CDR1 is LNHNV and CDR2 is YYDKDF (reference sequence). This CDR3 has 14 amino acids. Trimming removed 0 bases at V and 7 bases at J, with 12 bases between. CDR3 DNA sequence: TGTGCCACCAGCAGAGAAGGCAGGGGCGGTGAAGCTTTCTTT. Translating it yields CATSREGRGGEAFF.

The chain combines TRBV7-8 with TRBJ1-2; D remains unclear. The CDR3 spans 12 residues. V lost 5 bases and J 3 bases, leaving 7 bases between the germline ends. The V gene's germline CDR1 is SGHVS and CDR2 FQNEAQ. The CDR3 DNA reads TGTGCCAGCAGCCTCACTGACTATGGCTACACCTTC. Protein product: CASSLTDYGYTF.

The chain links TRBV2 to TRBJ1-1; TRBD1 aligns across 7 bases. The germline V gene has CDR1 SNHLY and CDR2 FYNNEI. CDR3 size: 13 residues. The junction had 5 bases not matched to a gene; V was cut back by 5 bases and J by 5 bases. The CDR3 loop reads CASSLSRGTEAFF. In DNA form, the CDR3 reads TGTGCCAGCAGTCTGTCCAGGGGGACTGAAGCTTTCTTT.

The chain carries TRBV6-1 and TRBJ1-1, with D possibly being TRBD1 (6 bases). Germline V gene data show CDR1 as MNHNS and CDR2 as SASEGT. This CDR3 has 15 amino acids. The V end lost 2 bases, the J end lost 7 bases, and 17 bases lay between the germline ends. The CDR3: CASSERLGTTGEAFF. The CDR3 nucleotides read TGTGCCAGCAGTGAACGGCTTGGAACGACAGGTGAAGCTTTCTTT.

The chain links TRBV4-1 to TRBJ1-5, with D perhaps matching TRBD1 (5 bases). Trimming removed 7 bases from V and 0 bases from J, with 13 bases in between. Per germline, CDR1 MGHRA and CDR2 YSYEKL. There are 15 residues in the CDR3. DNA for the CDR3: TGCGCCAGCAAGGCGGGGACTTATAGCAATCAGCCCCAGCATTTT. Encoded protein: CASKAGTYSNQPQHF.

Only one count was recorded for this clone. The V and J genes are TRBV4-1 and TRBJ1-1; 9 bases line up with TRBD1. In germline, CDR1 is MGHRA, CDR2 YSYEKL. J gave up 6 bases and V 0 bases, and 5 bases lay outside the gene matches. The CDR3 length is 15 residues. CDR3 sequence reads: CASSQDGRQGAEAFF. DNA of the CDR3: TGCGCCAGCAGCCAAGATGGGAGACAGGGGGCTGAAGCTTTCTTT.

This chain connects TRBV27 to TRBJ2-1; D perhaps matches TRBD2 (5 bases). The CDR3 contains 13 residues. CDR1 and CDR2 (germline): MNHEY, SMNVEV (reference sequence). V was cut by 0 bases and J by 10 bases, with 10 bases left in between. Written as DNA, the CDR3 is TGTGCCAGCAGTTTATCAACGGGCGGGGAGCAGTTCTTC. It yields the protein CASSLSTGGEQFF.

This chain uses TRBV27 with TRBJ2-5; possibly TRBD1 for D (5 bases). Germline V lookup: CDR1 MNHEY, CDR2 SMNVEV (reference sequence). The CDR3 is 14 amino acids. The germline V and J ends were trimmed by 6 bases and 1 base, with 12 bases remaining between them. The DNA of the CDR3 is TGTGCCAGCAGACCAGGACATCGCCAAGAGACCCAGTACTTC. Translating gives CASRPGHRQETQYF.

This clone was counted only a few times. This chain uses TRBV18 with TRBJ1-1; D call uncertain. Trimming cost V 3 bases and J 7 bases, with 18 bases left between them. CDR1 is KGHSH and CDR2 is LQKENI in the germline V gene. This CDR3 comprises 15 residues. In DNA, the CDR3 is TGTGCCAGCTCACCGGTTGAGGCGCCTTATCATGAAGCTTTCTTT. Translating it yields CASSPVEAPYHEAFF.